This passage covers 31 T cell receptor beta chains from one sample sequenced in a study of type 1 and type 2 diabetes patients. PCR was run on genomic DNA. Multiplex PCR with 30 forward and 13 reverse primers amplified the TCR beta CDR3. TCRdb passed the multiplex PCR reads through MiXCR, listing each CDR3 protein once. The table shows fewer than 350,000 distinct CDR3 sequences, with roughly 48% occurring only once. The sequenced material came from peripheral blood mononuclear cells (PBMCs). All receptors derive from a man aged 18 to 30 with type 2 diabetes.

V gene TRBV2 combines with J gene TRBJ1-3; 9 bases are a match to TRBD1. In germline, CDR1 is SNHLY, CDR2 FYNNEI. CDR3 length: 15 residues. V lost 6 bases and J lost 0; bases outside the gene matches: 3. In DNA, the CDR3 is TGTGCCAGCAGGCGGACAGGGGTCTCTGGAAACACCATATATTTT. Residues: CASRRTGVSGNTIYF. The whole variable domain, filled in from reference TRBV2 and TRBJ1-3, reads EPEVTQTPSHQVTQMGQEVILRCVPISNHLYFYWYRQILGQKVEFLVSFYNNEISEKSEIFDDQFSVERPDGSNFTLKIRSTKLEDSAMYFCASRRTGVSGNTIYFGEGSWLTVV.

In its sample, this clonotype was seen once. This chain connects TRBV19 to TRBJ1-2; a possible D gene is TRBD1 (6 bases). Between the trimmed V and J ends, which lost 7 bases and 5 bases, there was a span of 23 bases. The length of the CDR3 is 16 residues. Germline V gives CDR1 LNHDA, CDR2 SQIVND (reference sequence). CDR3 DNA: TGTGCCAGTACCCCCCGCCCGGGACACTCGATATATGGCTACACCTTC. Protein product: CASTPRPGHSIYGYTF.

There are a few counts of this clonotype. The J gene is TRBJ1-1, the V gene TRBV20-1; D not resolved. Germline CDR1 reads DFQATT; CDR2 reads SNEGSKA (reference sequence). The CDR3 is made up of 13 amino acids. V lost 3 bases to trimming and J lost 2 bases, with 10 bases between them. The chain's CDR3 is CSASTALNTEAFF. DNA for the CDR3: TGCAGTGCTAGCACAGCCCTAAACACTGAAGCTTTCTTT.

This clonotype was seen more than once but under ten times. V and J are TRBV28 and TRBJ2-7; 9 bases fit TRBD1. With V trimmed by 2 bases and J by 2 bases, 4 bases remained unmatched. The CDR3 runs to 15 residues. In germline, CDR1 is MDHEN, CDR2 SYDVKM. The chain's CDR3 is CASSLPGTGTYEQYF. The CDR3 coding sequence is TGTGCCAGCAGTTTACCTGGGACAGGGACCTACGAGCAGTACTTC. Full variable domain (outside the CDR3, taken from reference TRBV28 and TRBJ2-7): DVKVTQSSRYLVKRTGEKVFLECVQDMDHENMFWYRQDPGLGLRLIYFSYDVKMKEKGDIPEGYSVSREKKERFSLILESASTNQTSMYLCASSLPGTGTYEQYFGPGTRLTVT.

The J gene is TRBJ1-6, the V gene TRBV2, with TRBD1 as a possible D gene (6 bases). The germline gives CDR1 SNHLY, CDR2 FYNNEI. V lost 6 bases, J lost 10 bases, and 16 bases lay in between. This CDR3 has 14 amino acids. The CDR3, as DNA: TGTGCCAGCAGATTGTCAGGGGCGAGATCACCCCTCCACTTT. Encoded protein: CASRLSGARSPLHF.

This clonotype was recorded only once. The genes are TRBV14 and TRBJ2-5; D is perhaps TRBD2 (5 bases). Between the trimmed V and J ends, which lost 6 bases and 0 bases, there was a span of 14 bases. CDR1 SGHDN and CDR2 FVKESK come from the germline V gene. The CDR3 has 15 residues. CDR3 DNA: TGTGCCAGCAGTCAAAAGCGGCGGAACCAAGAGACCCAGTACTTC. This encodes CASSQKRRNQETQYF.

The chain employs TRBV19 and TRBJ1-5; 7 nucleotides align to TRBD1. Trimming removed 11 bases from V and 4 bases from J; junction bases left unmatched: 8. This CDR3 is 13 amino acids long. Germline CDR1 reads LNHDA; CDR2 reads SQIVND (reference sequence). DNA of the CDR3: TGTGCCGTCAGACAGGGTCGAAATCAGCCCCAGCATTTT. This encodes CAVRQGRNQPQHF. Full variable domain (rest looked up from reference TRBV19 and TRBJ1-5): DGGITQSPKYLFRKEGQNVTLSCEQNLNHDAMYWYRQDPGQGLRLIYYSQIVNDFQKGDIAEGYSVSREKKESFPLTVTSAQKNPTAFYLCAVRQGRNQPQHFGDGTRLSIL.

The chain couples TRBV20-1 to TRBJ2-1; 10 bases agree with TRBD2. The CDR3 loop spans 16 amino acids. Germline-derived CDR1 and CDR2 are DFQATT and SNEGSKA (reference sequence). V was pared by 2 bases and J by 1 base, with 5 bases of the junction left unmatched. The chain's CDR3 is CSARPFSGGSYNEQFF. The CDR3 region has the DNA TGCAGTGCTAGACCCTTTAGCGGGGGGTCCTACAATGAGCAGTTCTTC.

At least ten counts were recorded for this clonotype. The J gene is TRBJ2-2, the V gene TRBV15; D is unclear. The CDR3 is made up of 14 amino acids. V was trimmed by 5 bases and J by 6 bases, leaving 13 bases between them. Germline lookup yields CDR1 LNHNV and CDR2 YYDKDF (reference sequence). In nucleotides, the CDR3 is TGTGCCACCAGCGTCTCGGAAGCCCCCGGGGAGCTGTTTTTT. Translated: CATSVSEAPGELFF.

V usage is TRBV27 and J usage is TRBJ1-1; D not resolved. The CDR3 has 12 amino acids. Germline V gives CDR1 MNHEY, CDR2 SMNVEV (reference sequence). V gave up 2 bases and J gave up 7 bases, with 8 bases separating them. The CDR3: CASSLGGNEAFF. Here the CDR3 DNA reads TGTGCCAGCAGTTTAGGAGGGAATGAAGCTTTCTTT.

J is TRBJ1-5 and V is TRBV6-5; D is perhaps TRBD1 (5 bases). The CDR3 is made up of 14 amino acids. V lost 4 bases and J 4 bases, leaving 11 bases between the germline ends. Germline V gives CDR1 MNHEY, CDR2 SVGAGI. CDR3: CASSSPGKNQPQHF. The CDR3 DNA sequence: TGTGCCAGCAGTTCACCAGGGAAAAATCAGCCCCAGCATTTT.

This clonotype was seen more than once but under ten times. The CDR3 nucleotides are TGTGCCAGCAGCTTAGAATGGTCTGGAAAAGAGACCCAGTACTTC. Its translation is CASSLEWSGKETQYF. The V call is TRBV7-2, the J call TRBJ2-5; D unclear. V gave up 1 base and J gave up 3 bases, with 12 bases separating them. This CDR3 has 15 amino acids. The germline V gene has CDR1 SGHTA and CDR2 FQGNSA.

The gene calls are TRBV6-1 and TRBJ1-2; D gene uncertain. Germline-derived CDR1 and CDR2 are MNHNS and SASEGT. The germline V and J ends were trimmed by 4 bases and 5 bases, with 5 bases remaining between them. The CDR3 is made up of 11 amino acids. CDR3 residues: CASSGIYGYTF. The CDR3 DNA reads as TGTGCCAGCAGTGGGATTTATGGCTACACCTTC.

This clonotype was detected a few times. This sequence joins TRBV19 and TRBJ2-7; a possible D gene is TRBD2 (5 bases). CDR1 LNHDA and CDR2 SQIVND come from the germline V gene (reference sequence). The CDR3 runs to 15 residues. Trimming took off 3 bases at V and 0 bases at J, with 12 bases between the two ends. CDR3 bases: TGTGCCAGTAGTATGGCGGACGGGATCTCCTACGAGCAGTACTTC. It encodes CASSMADGISYEQYF.

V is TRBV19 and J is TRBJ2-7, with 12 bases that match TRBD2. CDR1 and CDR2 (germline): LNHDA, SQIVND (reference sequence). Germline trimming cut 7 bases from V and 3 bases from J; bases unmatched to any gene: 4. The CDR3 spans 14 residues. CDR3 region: CASTMTSGGYEQYF. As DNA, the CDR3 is TGTGCCAGTACTATGACTAGCGGGGGCTACGAGCAGTACTTC.

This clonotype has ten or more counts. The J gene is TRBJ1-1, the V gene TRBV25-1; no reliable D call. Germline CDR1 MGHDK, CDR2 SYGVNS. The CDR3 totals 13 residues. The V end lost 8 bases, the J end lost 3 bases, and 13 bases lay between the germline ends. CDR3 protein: CASRLGGDTEAFF. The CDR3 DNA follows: TGTGCCAGCCGTCTCGGCGGCGACACTGAAGCTTTCTTT.

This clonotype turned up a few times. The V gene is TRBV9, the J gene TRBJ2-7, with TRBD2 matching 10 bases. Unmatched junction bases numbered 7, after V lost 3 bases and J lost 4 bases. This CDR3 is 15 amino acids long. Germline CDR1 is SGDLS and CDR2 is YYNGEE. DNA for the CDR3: TGTGCCAGCAGCGAGTCTAGCGGGGGCCCGTACGAGCAGTACTTC. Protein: CASSESSGGPYEQYF. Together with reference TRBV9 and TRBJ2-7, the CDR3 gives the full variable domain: DSGVTQTPKHLITATGQRVTLRCSPRSGDLSVYWYQQSLDQGLQFLIQYYNGEERAKGNILERFSAQQFPDLHSELNLSSLELGDSALYFCASSESSGGPYEQYFGPGTRLTVT.

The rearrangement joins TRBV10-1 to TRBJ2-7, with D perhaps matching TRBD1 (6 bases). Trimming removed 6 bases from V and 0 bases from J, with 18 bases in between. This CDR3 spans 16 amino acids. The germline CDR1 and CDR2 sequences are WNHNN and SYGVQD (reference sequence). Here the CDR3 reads CASRQSGHLSSYEQYF. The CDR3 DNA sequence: TGCGCCAGCAGGCAATCGGGACACTTGAGCTCCTACGAGCAGTACTTC.

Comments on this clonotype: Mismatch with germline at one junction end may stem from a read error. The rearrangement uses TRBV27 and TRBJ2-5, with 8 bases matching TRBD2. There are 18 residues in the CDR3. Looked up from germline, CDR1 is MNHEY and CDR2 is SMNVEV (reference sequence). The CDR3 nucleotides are TGTGCCAGCAGTTCGTCCCGGCTCAGGCGGGGGGTACAAGGGACCCAGTACTTC. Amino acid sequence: CASSSSRLRRGVQGTQYF.

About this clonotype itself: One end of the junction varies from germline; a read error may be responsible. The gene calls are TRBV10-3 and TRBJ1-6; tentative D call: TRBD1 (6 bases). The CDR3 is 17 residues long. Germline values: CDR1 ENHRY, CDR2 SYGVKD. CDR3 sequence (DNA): TGTGCCAGCAGTGAACATCACACAGGGACTATCCAATCACCCCTCCACTTT. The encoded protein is CASSEHHTGTIQSPLHF.

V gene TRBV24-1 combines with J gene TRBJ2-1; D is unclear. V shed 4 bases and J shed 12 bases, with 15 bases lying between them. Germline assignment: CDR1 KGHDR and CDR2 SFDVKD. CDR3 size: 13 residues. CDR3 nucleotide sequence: TGTGCCACCAGTGACTCACCTACCACGCTGCAGTTCTTC. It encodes CATSDSPTTLQFF.

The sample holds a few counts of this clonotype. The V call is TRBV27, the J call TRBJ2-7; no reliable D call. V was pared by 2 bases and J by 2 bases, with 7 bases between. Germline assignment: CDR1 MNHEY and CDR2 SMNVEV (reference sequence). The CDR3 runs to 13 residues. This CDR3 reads CASSLRQTYEQYF. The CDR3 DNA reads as TGTGCCAGCAGTTTAAGGCAGACCTACGAGCAGTACTTC.

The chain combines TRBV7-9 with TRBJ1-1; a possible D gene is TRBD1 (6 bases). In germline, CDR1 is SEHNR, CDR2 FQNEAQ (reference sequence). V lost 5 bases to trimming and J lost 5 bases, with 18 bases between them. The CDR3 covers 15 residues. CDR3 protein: CASSTLTGIGTEAFF. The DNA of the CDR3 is TGTGCCAGCAGCACATTAACAGGGATCGGAACTGAAGCTTTCTTT.

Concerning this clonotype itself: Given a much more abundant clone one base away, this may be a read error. CDR3 coding DNA: TGTGCCAGCAGTGAAGGGGCAGTTGCTTTCTTT. This encodes CASSEGAVAFF. The J gene is TRBJ1-1, the V gene TRBV25-1, with a tentative D call TRBD1 (5 bases). Germline CDR1 reads MGHDK; CDR2 reads SYGVNS. Trimming cost V 2 bases and J 11 bases, with 9 bases left between them. The CDR3 length is 11 residues.

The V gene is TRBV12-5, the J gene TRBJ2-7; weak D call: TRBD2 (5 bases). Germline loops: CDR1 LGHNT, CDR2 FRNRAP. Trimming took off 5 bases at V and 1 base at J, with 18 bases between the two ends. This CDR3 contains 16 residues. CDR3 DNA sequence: TGTGCTAGTGGTCAACCGGGGAGAGCCGGGTCCTACGAGCAGTACTTC. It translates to CASGQPGRAGSYEQYF.

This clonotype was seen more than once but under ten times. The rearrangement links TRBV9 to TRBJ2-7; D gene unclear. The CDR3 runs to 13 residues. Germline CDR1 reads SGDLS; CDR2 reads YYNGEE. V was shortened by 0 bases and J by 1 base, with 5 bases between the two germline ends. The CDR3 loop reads CASSVGTSYEQYF. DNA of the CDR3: TGTGCCAGCAGCGTAGGCACATCCTACGAGCAGTACTTC.

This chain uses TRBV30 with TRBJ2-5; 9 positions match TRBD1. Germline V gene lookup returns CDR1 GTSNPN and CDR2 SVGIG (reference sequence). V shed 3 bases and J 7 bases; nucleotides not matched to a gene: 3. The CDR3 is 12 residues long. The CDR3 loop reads CAWRTGGATQYF. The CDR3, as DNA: TGTGCCTGGAGGACAGGGGGGGCGACCCAGTACTTC. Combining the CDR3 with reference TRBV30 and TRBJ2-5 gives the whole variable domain SQTIHQWPATLVQPVGSPLSLECTVEGTSNPNLYWYRQAAGRGLQLLFYSVGIGQISSEVPQNLSASRPQDRQFILSSKKLLLSDSGFYLCAWRTGGATQYFGPGTRLLVL.

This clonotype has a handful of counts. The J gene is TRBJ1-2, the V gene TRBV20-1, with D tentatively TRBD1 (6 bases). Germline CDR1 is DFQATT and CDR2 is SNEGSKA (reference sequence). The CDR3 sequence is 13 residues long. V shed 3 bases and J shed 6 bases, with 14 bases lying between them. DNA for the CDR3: TGCAGTGCTAGGTCCGGGACACCACATGGCTACACCTTC. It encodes CSARSGTPHGYTF.

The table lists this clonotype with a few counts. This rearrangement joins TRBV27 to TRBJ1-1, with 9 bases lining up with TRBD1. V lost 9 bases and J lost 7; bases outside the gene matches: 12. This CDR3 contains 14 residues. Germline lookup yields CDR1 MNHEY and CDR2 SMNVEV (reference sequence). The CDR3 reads CASSTGQGTGEAFF. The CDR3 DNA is TGTGCCAGTAGTACGGGACAGGGAACGGGTGAAGCTTTCTTT.

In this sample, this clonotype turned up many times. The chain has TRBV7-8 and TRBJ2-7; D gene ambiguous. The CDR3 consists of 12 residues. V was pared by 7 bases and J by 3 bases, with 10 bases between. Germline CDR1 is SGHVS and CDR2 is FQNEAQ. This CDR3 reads CASTIGSYEQYF. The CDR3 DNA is TGTGCCAGCACGATAGGTAGCTACGAGCAGTACTTC.

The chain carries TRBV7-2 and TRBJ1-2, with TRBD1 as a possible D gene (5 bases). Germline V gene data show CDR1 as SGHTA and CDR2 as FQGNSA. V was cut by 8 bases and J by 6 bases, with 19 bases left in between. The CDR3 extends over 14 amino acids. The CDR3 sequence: CASSPLDTKNGYTF. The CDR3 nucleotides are TGTGCCAGCTCACCACTGGACACTAAAAATGGCTACACCTTC.